This T cell receptor beta chain is from a study of cytomegalovirus exposure and HLA in healthy donors. It was with 60 Vbeta and 13 Jbeta primers that the PCR ran. Data came from immunoSEQ multiplex PCR; TCRdb stores just in-frame clones and leaves some out. The data contain about 130,000 clones, 70% to 85% of them singletons. General study points: After further analysis at a later stage, 16,951 TCR beta sequences were associated with HLA alleles at 0.05 false discovery rate. A few CMV-associated chains proved CMV antigen-specific in vitro. Analyses of presence/absence relied on an assumption of roughly uniform sequencing depth across donors. Cytomegalovirus status was reportedly diagnosed by the classifier with high specificity and sensitivity.

Per germline, CDR1 LNHNV and CDR2 YYDKDF (reference sequence). This CDR3 comprises 16 residues. V was pared by 5 bases and J by 8 bases, with 12 bases of the junction left unmatched. With respect to this clone: Its cognate antigen is unknown.

The sample was PBMCs. The clonotype comes from a boy aged 5-17 years in good health and CMV-seronegative. The rearrangement joins TRBV15 to TRBJ2-1; 10 bases are shared with TRBD2. CDR3 sequence (DNA): TGTGCCACCAGCGTATTAAGCGGGAGGGCCCCATATGAGCAGTTCTTC. Translating it yields CATSVLSGRAPYEQFF.